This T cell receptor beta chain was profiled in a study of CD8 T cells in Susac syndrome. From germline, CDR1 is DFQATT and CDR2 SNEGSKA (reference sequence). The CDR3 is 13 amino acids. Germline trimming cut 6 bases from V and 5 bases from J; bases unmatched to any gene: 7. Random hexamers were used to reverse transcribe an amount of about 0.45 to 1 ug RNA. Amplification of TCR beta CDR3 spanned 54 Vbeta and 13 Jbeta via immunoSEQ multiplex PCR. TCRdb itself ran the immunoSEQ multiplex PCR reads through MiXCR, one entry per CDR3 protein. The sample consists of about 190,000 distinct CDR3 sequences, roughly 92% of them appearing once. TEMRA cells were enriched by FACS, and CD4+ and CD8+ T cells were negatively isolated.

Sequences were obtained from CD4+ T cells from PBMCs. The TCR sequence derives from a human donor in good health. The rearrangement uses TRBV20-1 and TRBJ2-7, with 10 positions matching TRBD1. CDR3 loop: CSALGTGEDEQYF. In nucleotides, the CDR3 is TGCAGTGCCCTCGGGACAGGGGAGGACGAGCAGTACTTC.